The 17 T cell receptor beta chains below all came from one sample that was sequenced in a study of T cells expressing NK-cell markers. TCRdb re-analyzed the 5' RACE reads; it lists each CDR3 protein once, without DNA. The sample table sets out 130,000 to 150,000 distinct CDR3 sequences. Sequenced: blood T cells: a sorted CD56 or NKG2C T cell subset, CD4+ or CD8+ T cells, or bulk PBMC T cells (not recorded which). The origin of the receptors is a man aged 18 to 30 in good health.

This chain connects TRBV4-3 to TRBJ2-7; lacking DNA, the TRBD2 call made by TCRdb goes unchecked. The CDR3 totals 15 residues. Per germline, CDR1 LGHNA and CDR2 YSLEER. CDR3 sequence reads: CASSQSPSGSYEQYF.

This chain uses TRBV10-3 with TRBJ2-3. The CDR3 covers 13 residues. Germline CDR1 ENHRY, CDR2 SYGVKD. The CDR3 sequence: CAISEPGTDTQYF.

The chain carries TRBV5-1 and TRBJ1-1; the D gene TCRdb calls, TRBD1, cannot be checked with no DNA. Germline V lookup: CDR1 SGHRS, CDR2 YFSETQ. The CDR3 has 15 residues. CDR3: CASSSKQGANTEAFF.

The chain links TRBV10-3 to TRBJ2-7; TCRdb's D call of TRBD1 is untestable without DNA. The CDR3 has 13 amino acids. The germline gives CDR1 ENHRY, CDR2 SYGVKD. CDR3 amino acids: CAIGQGGSYEQYF.

CDR3 in amino acids: CASSWTEFSYNEQFF. J is TRBJ2-1 and V is TRBV19; TCRdb lists TRBD1, though no DNA is available to test this call. Per the germline V gene, CDR1 is LNHDA and CDR2 is SQIVND (reference sequence). The CDR3 has 15 amino acids.

The J gene is TRBJ1-1, the V gene TRBV7-9; TCRdb proposes TRBD1, but this gene call is untestable without DNA. The length of the CDR3 is 14 residues. Germline loops: CDR1 SEHNR, CDR2 FQNEAQ (reference sequence). CDR3 sequence reads: CASSFTGRNTEAFF.

The rearrangement joins TRBV19 to TRBJ2-7; no DNA is available, so the TRBD1 call from TCRdb remains unchecked. This CDR3 has 13 amino acids. Germline V gene data show CDR1 as LNHDA and CDR2 as SQIVND (reference sequence). CDR3 loop: CASSTGEGYEQYF.

J is TRBJ2-3 and V is TRBV7-8; TCRdb names TRBD1, which stays unverified in the absence of DNA. CDR1 is SGHVS, CDR2 FQNEAQ, per germline. The CDR3 sequence is 18 residues long. The CDR3 protein is CASSLGTAGVPSTDTQYF. Combining the CDR3 with reference TRBV7-8 and TRBJ2-3 gives the whole variable domain GAGVSQSPRYKVAKRGQDVALRCDPISGHVSLFWYQQALGQGPEFLTYFQNEAQLDKSGLPSDRFFAERPEGSVSTLKIQRTQQEDSAVYLCASSLGTAGVPSTDTQYFGPGTRLTVL.

The rearrangement links TRBV11-2 to TRBJ2-1; the D call from TCRdb, TRBD1, cannot be confirmed without DNA. The CDR3 runs 12 residues. Per the germline V gene, CDR1 is SGHAT and CDR2 is FQNNGV. CDR3 protein: CASTTGYNEQFF. Full variable domain (outside the CDR3, taken from reference TRBV11-2 and TRBJ2-1): EAGVAQSPRYKIIEKRQSVAFWCNPISGHATLYWYQQILGQGPKLLIQFQNNGVVDDSQLPKDRFSAERLKGVDSTLKIQPAKLEDSAVYLCASTTGYNEQFFGPGTRLTVL.

J is TRBJ2-3 and V is TRBV14; TCRdb names TRBD1, which stays unverified in the absence of DNA. The CDR3 sequence is 16 residues long. Germline V gene lookup returns CDR1 SGHDN and CDR2 FVKESK. This CDR3 is CASSQDRGARTDTQYF.

The chain uses TRBV20-1 and TRBJ2-5; TCRdb calls TRBD2, which cannot be checked without DNA. The CDR3 contains 15 residues. Germline lookup yields CDR1 DFQATT and CDR2 SNEGSKA (reference sequence). The CDR3 loop reads CSARDFMAGGETQYF.

This CDR3 reads CASGITDPNQPQHF. The genes are TRBV12-3 or TRBV12-4 and TRBJ1-5. The CDR3 is 14 amino acids.

The V gene is TRBV4-2, the J gene TRBJ2-1; TCRdb names TRBD1, which stays unverified in the absence of DNA. Per germline, CDR1 LGHNA and CDR2 YNFKEQ. The CDR3 has 17 amino acids. CDR3 sequence: CASSQDYDSLAYNEQFF.

The chain carries TRBV4-2 and TRBJ2-3. The CDR3 has 13 amino acids. The germline V gene encodes CDR1 LGHNA and CDR2 YNFKEQ. The CDR3 is CASSQSMGDTQYF.

The rearrangement links TRBV30 to TRBJ1-1. The germline gives CDR1 GTSNPN, CDR2 SVGIG (reference sequence). The CDR3 is 13 amino acids. CDR3: CAWSVGRLSRAFF.

The chain carries TRBV12-3 or TRBV12-4 and TRBJ2-1; TCRdb calls TRBD2, which cannot be checked without DNA. The CDR3 contains 15 residues. CDR3 sequence: CASTSDGNSYNEQFF.

The CDR3 spells CASSPSGRDNEQFF. The chain links TRBV12-3 or TRBV12-4 to TRBJ2-1; the D gene TCRdb calls, TRBD2, cannot be checked with no DNA. The CDR3 is made up of 14 amino acids.